This T cell receptor (beta chain) appears in the sequencing data of a study of CD8 T cells in ankylosing spondylitis. TCRdb used MiXCR to reprocess the 5' RACE reads, holding one entry per CDR3 protein. The sample contains over 200,000 distinct CDR3 sequences, 8% to 11% of which appear only once. CDR3 length equals 12 residues. The germline V and J ends were trimmed by 6 bases and 6 bases, with 14 bases remaining between them. CDR1 and CDR2 from the germline V gene are SQVTM and ANQGSEA. V and J are TRBV29-1 and TRBJ1-1; the D is unclear. The specimen was blood, either unsorted or a sorted T cell fraction (not recorded which). This receptor was taken from a male donor with ankylosing spondylitis or in good health (not recorded which). For the CDR3, the DNA is TGCAGCGTCGACCATGCCGGGGCTGAAGCTTTCTTT. Translated, it gives CSVDHAGAEAFF.